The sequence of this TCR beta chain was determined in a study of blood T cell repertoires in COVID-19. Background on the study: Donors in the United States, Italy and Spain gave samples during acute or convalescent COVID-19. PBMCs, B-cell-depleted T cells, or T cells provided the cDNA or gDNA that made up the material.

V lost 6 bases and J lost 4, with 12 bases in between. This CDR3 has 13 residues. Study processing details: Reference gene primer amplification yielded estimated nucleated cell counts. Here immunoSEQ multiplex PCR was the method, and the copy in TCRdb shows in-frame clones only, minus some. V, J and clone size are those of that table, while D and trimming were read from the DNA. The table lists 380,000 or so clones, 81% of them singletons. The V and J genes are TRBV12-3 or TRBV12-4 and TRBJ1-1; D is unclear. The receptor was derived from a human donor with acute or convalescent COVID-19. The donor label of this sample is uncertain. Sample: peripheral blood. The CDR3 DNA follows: TGTGCCAGCAGACTGGGCGGGAGCACTGAAGCTTTCTTT. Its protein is CASRLGGSTEAFF.